This is a list of T cell receptor beta chains from one sample in a study of early T cells in non-severe SARS-CoV-2 infection. Via MiXCR, TCRdb re-called the 5' RACE reads, giving one row per CDR3 protein. The sample includes tens of thousands of distinct CDR3 sequences, about 5% of them seen just once. The material was whole blood, obtained at baseline. These receptors originate from an adult who was a healthcare worker with PCR-confirmed SARS-CoV-2 infection or an uninfected control (not recorded which). The CDR3 runs from the conserved cysteine through the conserved F or W. A D gene is named only where the DNA matches it firmly. The size of a clone is reported for some rows only, either as once, few or many, or as a class for expanded clones.

v_call	cdr3_length	d_call	clone_size	j_call	cdr3_nt	cdr3_aa
TRBV20-1	15	TRBD1	-	TRBJ1-6	TGCAGTGCTAGAGGAACCACGGGACAGGGGTCACCCCTCCACTTT	CSARGTTGQGSPLHF
TRBV2	14	-	few	TRBJ2-3	TGTGCCAGTTCGCGACGGACAAGCACAGATACGCAGTATTTT	CASSRRTSTDTQYF
TRBV7-2	16	TRBD2	many	TRBJ2-7	TGTGCCAGCAGCTCAGCTCTAGCGGGAGGGCCTGACGAGCAGTACTTC	CASSSALAGGPDEQYF
TRBV7-9	16	TRBD1	-	TRBJ2-7	TGTGCCAGCAGCTACTATGCCGGGACAGGGGGCTTGGAGCAGTACTTC	CASSYYAGTGGLEQYF
TRBV7-2	15	-	many	TRBJ2-1	TGTGCCAGCAGCTTGCGTGGTAGCGGCTACAATGAGCAGTTCTTC	CASSLRGSGYNEQFF
TRBV7-6	16	TRBD1	many	TRBJ2-3	TGTGCCAGCAGCTTCCGACAGGGGGACTTCACAGATACGCAGTATTTT	CASSFRQGDFTDTQYF
TRBV6-4	14	-	few	TRBJ2-5	TGTGCCAGCAGTGACCCCGGGACTTTAGAGACCCAGTACTTC	CASSDPGTLETQYF
TRBV18	15	-	few	TRBJ2-5	TGTGCCAGCTCACCAGTGGGGTCTGCCGGTGAGACCCAGTACTTC	CASSPVGSAGETQYF
TRBV7-9	13	-	-	TRBJ2-5	TGTGCCAGCAGCCTTAATCTTTGGGAGACCCAGTACTTC	CASSLNLWETQYF
TRBV29-1	12	-	many	TRBJ1-1	TGCAGCGTTGAAGCTGATAACCTCGAAGCTTTCTTT	CSVEADNLEAFF
TRBV7-6	13	-	many	TRBJ2-5	TGTGCCAGCAGCTTCAGGACGGGGAGGACCCAGTACTTC	CASSFRTGRTQYF
TRBV12-3/TRBV12-4	18	-	many	TRBJ2-4	TGTGCCAGCATAGGGGGAGAGCGGGACAACCTAGCCAAAAACATTCAGTACTTC	CASIGGERDNLAKNIQYF
TRBV10-3	14	TRBD2	-	TRBJ2-7	TGTGCCATCAGTGAGTCGGGGAGGGAGAATGAGCAGTACTTC	CAISESGRENEQYF
TRBV30	14	TRBD1	-	TRBJ1-1	TGTGCCTTAAGCCCGGCAGGGGGTGAAACTGAAGCTTTCTTT	CALSPAGGETEAFF
TRBV30	12	-	few	TRBJ1-3	TGTGCCTGGAGTGTTGGGGGAAACACCATATATTTT	CAWSVGGNTIYF
TRBV27	12	TRBD1	many	TRBJ1-1	TGTGCCAGCAGAAAAAGGGACAGGGAAGCTTTCTTT	CASRKRDREAFF
TRBV4-1	15	-	many	TRBJ1-4	TGCGCCAGCAGCCGGGACACCAATCATAATGAAAAACTGTTTTTT	CASSRDTNHNEKLFF
TRBV9	15	-	many	TRBJ2-7	TGTGCCAGCAGCGTAGGTAACAGGCATCAATACGAGCAGTACTTC	CASSVGNRHQYEQYF
TRBV4-1	14	TRBD1	few	TRBJ2-5	TGCGCCAGCAGCTCTGGACAGGGGGAAGAGACCCAGTACTTC	CASSSGQGEETQYF
TRBV28	16	TRBD2	many	TRBJ2-7	TGTGCCAGCACCCCAGCCCAGCGGGACCTTCGGGACGAGCAGTACTTC	CASTPAQRDLRDEQYF
TRBV5-1	14	-	-	TRBJ1-1	TGCGCCAGCAGCTGGCGGGAAATGAACACTGAAGCTTTCTTT	CASSWREMNTEAFF
TRBV12-3/TRBV12-4	15	-	many	TRBJ2-3	TGTGCCAGCAGTTTGGTCCCGCTTAGCACAGATACGCAGTATTTT	CASSLVPLSTDTQYF
TRBV5-4	14	TRBD2	-	TRBJ2-7	TGTGCCAGCAAAGGGACTAGCGGGAGCTACGAGCAGTACTTC	CASKGTSGSYEQYF
TRBV7-6	12	-	many	TRBJ2-1	TGTGCCAGCAGCCGGGACTCAGGGGAGCAGTTCTTC	CASSRDSGEQFF
TRBV5-1	17	TRBD2	many	TRBJ2-5	TGCGCCAGCAGCGCCGATACTAGCGGGAGGGCCTTAGAGACCCAGTACTTC	CASSADTSGRALETQYF
TRBV5-1	15	-	many	TRBJ2-3	TGCGCCAGCAGCCCGGAGGCCACCCGCGGCGATACGCAGTATTTT	CASSPEATRGDTQYF
TRBV6-5	14	-	-	TRBJ2-1	TGTGCCAGCAGCAAACCCGGACCGCCTTGGGGGCAGTTCTTC	CASSKPGPPWGQFF
TRBV7-8	15	-	few	TRBJ1-3	TGTGCCAGCAGCTCCACCCCCTACTCTGGAAACACCATATATTTT	CASSSTPYSGNTIYF
TRBV29-1	13	TRBD2	-	TRBJ2-7	TGCAGCGTCGTAGCGGGAGGGCCGGGGGAGCAGTACTTC	CSVVAGGPGEQYF
TRBV7-2	15	TRBD2	many	TRBJ2-2	TGTGCCAGCAGCCAGACTAGCGGGTCGGGCGGGGAGCTGTTTTTT	CASSQTSGSGGELFF
TRBV5-1	15	-	-	TRBJ2-1	TGCGCCAGCAGCTTGGATTTCGCAGGCGACAATGAGCAGTTCTTC	CASSLDFAGDNEQFF
TRBV7-4	16	TRBD2	few	TRBJ2-2	TGTGCCAGCAGCGTTATAGCGGGAGGAAACACCGGGGAGCTGTTTTTT	CASSVIAGGNTGELFF
TRBV13	11	-	many	TRBJ2-1	TGTGCCAGCAGCCCGGGCGAGGAGCAGTTCTTC	CASSPGEEQFF
TRBV11-2	13	-	-	TRBJ2-7	TGTGCCAGCAGACCACCCCTAACCTACGAGCAGTACTTC	CASRPPLTYEQYF
TRBV7-9	14	-	many	TRBJ2-7	TGTGCCAGCATTGAGAGCGGACCCACCTACGAGCAGTACTTC	CASIESGPTYEQYF
TRBV12-3/TRBV12-4	12	-	many	TRBJ1-2	TGTGCCAGCAGTTTGGGGAAGGATGGCTACACCTTC	CASSLGKDGYTF
TRBV27	15	-	-	TRBJ2-5	TGTGCCAGCAGTTTACTGCGAGGGGCGAAAGAGACCCAGTACTTC	CASSLLRGAKETQYF
TRBV6-1	17	TRBD2	-	TRBJ2-7	TGTGCCAGCAGTGAAGCAGCGCTGACTAGCGGGTCCTACGAGCAGTACTTC	CASSEAALTSGSYEQYF
TRBV7-9	12	-	many	TRBJ2-1	TGTGCCAGCAGCTCGGCTGGGGGTGAGCAGTTCTTC	CASSSAGGEQFF
TRBV27	16	TRBD2	many	TRBJ2-7	TGTGCCAGCAGTTTGGTCGGGACTAGCGGAAGCTACGAGCAGTACTTC	CASSLVGTSGSYEQYF
TRBV2	14	-	-	TRBJ2-1	TGTGCCAGCAGTGGCCTGGGGACTTACAATGAGCAGTTCTTC	CASSGLGTYNEQFF
TRBV30	13	-	many	TRBJ1-4	TGTGCCTGGAGAGAACGGGGGAATGAAAAACTGTTTTTT	CAWRERGNEKLFF
TRBV6-5	16	-	many	TRBJ1-5	TGTGCCAGCAGAGCCCTTGGGGGCCTTGGGGATCAGCCCCAGCATTTT	CASRALGGLGDQPQHF
TRBV7-6	13	-	many	TRBJ1-5	TGTGCCAGCAGCTTAGCGGAGGGTCAGCCCCAGCATTTT	CASSLAEGQPQHF
TRBV20-1	16	-	many	TRBJ2-1	TGCAGTGCTAGACCTGATGAGGGAGCTGGGTACAATGAGCAGTTCTTC	CSARPDEGAGYNEQFF
TRBV20-1	13	-	many	TRBJ2-3	TGCAGTGAAAAGGGGGGGAGCACAGATACGCAGTATTTT	CSEKGGSTDTQYF
TRBV9	14	-	-	TRBJ2-1	TGTGCCAGCAGCCCAGAGTATTCCTACAATGAGCAGTTCTTC	CASSPEYSYNEQFF
TRBV11-2	13	-	-	TRBJ2-5	TGTGTCAGCAGCCGCACGGAGATTGAGACCCAGTACTTC	CVSSRTEIETQYF
TRBV30	16	-	many	TRBJ2-1	TGTGCCTGGGGATCCATCACACTATCCTCCTACAATGAGCAGTTCTTC	CAWGSITLSSYNEQFF
TRBV10-2	14	TRBD2	many	TRBJ2-1	TGCGCCAGCACACTAGCGGGAGGGTACAATGAGCAGTTCTTC	CASTLAGGYNEQFF
TRBV28	16	TRBD1	-	TRBJ1-4	TGTGCCAGCAGTCCTCAATGGGACAGACGTAATGAAAAACTGTTTTTT	CASSPQWDRRNEKLFF
TRBV10-3	13	-	many	TRBJ2-5	TGTGCCACCAACCCCGGGGCACGAGAGACCCAGTACTTC	CATNPGARETQYF
TRBV12-3/TRBV12-4	11	-	many	TRBJ1-2	TGTGCCAGCAGTTACAGGGTTGGCTACACCTTC	CASSYRVGYTF